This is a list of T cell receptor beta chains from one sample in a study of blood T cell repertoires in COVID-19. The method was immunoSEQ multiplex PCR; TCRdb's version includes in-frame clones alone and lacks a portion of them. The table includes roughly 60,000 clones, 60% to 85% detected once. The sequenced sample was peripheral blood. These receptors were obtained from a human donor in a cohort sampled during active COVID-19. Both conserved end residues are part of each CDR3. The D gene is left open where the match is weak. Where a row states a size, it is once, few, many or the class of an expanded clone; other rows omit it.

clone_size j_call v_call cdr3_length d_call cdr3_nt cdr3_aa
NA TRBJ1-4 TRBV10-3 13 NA TGTGCCATCAGTGAGGGGGGGGGTGAAAAACTGTTTTTT CAISEGGGEKLFF
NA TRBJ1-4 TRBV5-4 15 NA TGTGCCAGCAGCGACAAGGGGGGGGGAAATGAAAAACTGTTTTTT CASSDKGGGNEKLFF
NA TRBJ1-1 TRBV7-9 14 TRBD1 TGTGCCAGCAGCTCAGGGGGTCATCCCACTGAAGCTTTCTTT CASSSGGHPTEAFF
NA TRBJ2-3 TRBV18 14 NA TGTGCCAGCTCACCACCGCGGGGCACAGATACGCAGTATTTT CASSPPRGTDTQYF
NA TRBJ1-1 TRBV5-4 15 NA TGTGCCAGCAGCTTGGGACTGGTTATGAACACTGAAGCTTTCTTT CASSLGLVMNTEAFF
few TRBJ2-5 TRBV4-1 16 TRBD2 TGCGCCAGCAGCCAAGTCCCCGGGGGGGCGGCGGAGACCCAGTACTTC CASSQVPGGAAETQYF
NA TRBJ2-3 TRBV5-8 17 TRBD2 TGTGCCAGCAGCTTGGAAGCTAGCGGGGGCCACACAGATACGCAGTATTTT CASSLEASGGHTDTQYF
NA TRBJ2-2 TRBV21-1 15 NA TGTGCCAGCAGACCGACAGGGGCCAACACCGGGGAGCTGTTTTTT CASRPTGANTGELFF
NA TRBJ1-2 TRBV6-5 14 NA TGTGCCAGCAACTCCCTGACAGGAACTTATGGCTACACCTTC CASNSLTGTYGYTF
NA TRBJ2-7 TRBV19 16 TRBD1 TGTGCCAGTAGTATCCTATCCGGGACAGGAAGGGACGAGCAGTACTTC CASSILSGTGRDEQYF
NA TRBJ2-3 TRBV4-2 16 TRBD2 TGTGCCAGCAGCCAAGGGGGCGGGAGGTATACAGATACGCAGTATTTT CASSQGGGRYTDTQYF
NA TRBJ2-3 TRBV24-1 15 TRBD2 TGTGCCACCAGTCGACTAGCGGGGAGCACAGATACGCAGTATTTT CATSRLAGSTDTQYF
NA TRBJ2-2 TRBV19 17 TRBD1 TGTGCCAGTAGTATAGGCCGACAGGGGTTTTATACCGGGGAGCTGTTTTTT CASSIGRQGFYTGELFF
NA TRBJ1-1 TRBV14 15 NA TGTGCCAGCAGCCAAGAAAGGGGATGGAACACTGAAGCTTTCTTT CASSQERGWNTEAFF